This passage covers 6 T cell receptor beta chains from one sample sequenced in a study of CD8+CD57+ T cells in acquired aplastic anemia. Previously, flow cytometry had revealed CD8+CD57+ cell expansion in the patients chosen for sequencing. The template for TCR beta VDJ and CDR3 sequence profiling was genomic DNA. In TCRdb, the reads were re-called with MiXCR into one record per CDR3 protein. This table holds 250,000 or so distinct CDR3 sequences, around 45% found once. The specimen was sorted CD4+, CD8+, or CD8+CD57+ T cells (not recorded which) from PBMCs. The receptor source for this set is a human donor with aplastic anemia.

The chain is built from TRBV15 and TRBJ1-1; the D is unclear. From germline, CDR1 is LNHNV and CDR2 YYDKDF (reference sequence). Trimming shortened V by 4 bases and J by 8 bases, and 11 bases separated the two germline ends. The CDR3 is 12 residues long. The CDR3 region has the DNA TGTGCCACCAGCACCGATGGGGTAGAAGCTTTCTTT. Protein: CATSTDGVEAFF.

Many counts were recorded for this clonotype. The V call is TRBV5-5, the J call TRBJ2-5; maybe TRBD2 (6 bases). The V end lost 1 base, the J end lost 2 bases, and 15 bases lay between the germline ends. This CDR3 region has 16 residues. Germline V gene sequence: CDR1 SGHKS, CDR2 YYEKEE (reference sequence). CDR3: CASSLYRSRGQETQYF. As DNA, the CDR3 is TGTGCCAGCAGCTTGTACAGGAGTCGGGGGCAAGAGACCCAGTACTTC. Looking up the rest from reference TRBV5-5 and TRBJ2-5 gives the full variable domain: DAGVTQSPTHLIKTRGQQVTLRCSPISGHKSVSWYQQVLGQGPQFIFQYYEKEERGRGNFPDRFSARQFPNYSSELNVNALLLGDSALYLCASSLYRSRGQETQYFGPGTRLLVL.

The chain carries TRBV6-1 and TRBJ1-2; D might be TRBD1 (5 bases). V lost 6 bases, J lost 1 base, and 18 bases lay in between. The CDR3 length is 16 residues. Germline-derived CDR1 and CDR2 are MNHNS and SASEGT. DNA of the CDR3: TGTGCCAGCAGCCCGCGTCCAGGGAACCTTAACTATGGCTACACCTTC. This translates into CASSPRPGNLNYGYTF.

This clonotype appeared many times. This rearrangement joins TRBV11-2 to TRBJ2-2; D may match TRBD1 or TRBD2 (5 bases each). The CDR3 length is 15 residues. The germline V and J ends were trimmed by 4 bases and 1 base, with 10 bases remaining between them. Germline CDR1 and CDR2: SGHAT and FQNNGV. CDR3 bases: TGTGCCAGCAGCTCTCGGGACGTGAACACCGGGGAGCTGTTTTTT. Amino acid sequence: CASSSRDVNTGELFF.

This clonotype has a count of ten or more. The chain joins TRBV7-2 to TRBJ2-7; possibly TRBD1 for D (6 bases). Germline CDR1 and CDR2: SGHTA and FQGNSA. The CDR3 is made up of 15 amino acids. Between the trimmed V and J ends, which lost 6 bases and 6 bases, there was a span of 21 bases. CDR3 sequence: CASSLLLQGIGEQYF. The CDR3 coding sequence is TGTGCCAGCAGTTTACTATTACAGGGTATTGGCGAGCAGTACTTC.

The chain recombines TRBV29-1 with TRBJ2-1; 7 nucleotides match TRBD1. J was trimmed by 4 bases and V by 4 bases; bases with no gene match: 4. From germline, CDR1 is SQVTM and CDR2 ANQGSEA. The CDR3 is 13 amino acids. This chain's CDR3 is CSVGRDRYNEQFF. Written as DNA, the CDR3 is TGCAGCGTTGGCCGGGACAGATACAATGAGCAGTTCTTC.